This T cell receptor beta chain was obtained from a study of blood T cell repertoires in COVID-19. The CDR3 has 13 residues. Per the germline V gene, CDR1 is MNHEY and CDR2 is SVGAGI. J was trimmed by 3 bases and V by 4 bases; bases with no gene match: 3. Assay: immunoSEQ multiplex PCR; the TCRdb copy retains only in-frame clones and omits some. The table includes 120,000 to 150,000 clones, around four fifths detected once. The chain links TRBV6-5 to TRBJ2-7, with 7 bases that match TRBD1. Material for sequencing was peripheral blood. The sequence was obtained from a human donor in a cohort sampled during active COVID-19. CDR3 amino acids: CASSSDRVYEQYF. CDR3 nucleotide sequence: TGTGCCAGCAGTTCAGACAGGGTCTACGAGCAGTACTTC.